The 16 T cell receptor beta chains below all came from one sample that was sequenced in a study of post-analysis software for immune sequencing data. Study results and caveats: There were about five TRBV segments more frequent in patients than controls, and TRBV5-6, TRBV5-1 and TRBV20-1 were among them.

These receptors' targets are unknown. Tagging with unique molecular identifiers was a feature of the TCR beta cDNA libraries. TCRdb independently ran MiXCR on the PCR reads; one entry per CDR3 protein. The sample records 250,000 to 300,000 distinct CDR3 sequences, about 38% being singletons. Material: blood. All receptors come from a girl under 18 with multiple sclerosis.

This clonotype appeared a few times. This sequence joins TRBV20-1 and TRBJ1-1; D not resolved. This CDR3 is 15 amino acids long. V shed 8 bases and J shed 0 bases, with 19 bases lying between them. CDR1 is DFQATT and CDR2 is SNEGSKA in the germline V gene (reference sequence). CDR3: CSLVGGPGLNTEAFF. CDR3 coding DNA: TGCAGTCTAGTGGGAGGGCCCGGGTTGAACACTGAAGCTTTCTTT.

In its sample, this clonotype was seen many times. The V call is TRBV20-1, the J call TRBJ2-1, with TRBD1 as a possible D gene (6 bases). Germline values: CDR1 DFQATT, CDR2 SNEGSKA (reference sequence). V lost 2 bases and J lost 3, with 11 bases in between. The CDR3 consists of 14 residues. The CDR3 spells CSARPSDSYNEQFF. The DNA of the CDR3 is TGCAGTGCTAGACCCTCGGACAGCTACAATGAGCAGTTCTTC.

There are a few counts of this clonotype. This clone may be a read error of a much larger clone one base away. The CDR3 loop reads CACSLFRDLPYNEQFF. CDR3 DNA: TGTGCCTGCAGCTTATTTCGGGACCTTCCATACAATGAGCAGTTCTTC. V usage is TRBV11-2 and J usage is TRBJ2-1, with D perhaps TRBD1 or TRBD2 (5 bases each). Germline V CDR1 and CDR2: SGHAT, FQNNGV. The CDR3 totals 16 residues.

This clonotype was counted between two and nine times. CDR3 DNA: TGTGCCAGCAGTCCGGGACAGGCCCGGTTCTCCTACAATGAGCAGTTCTTC. This codes for CASSPGQARFSYNEQFF. The chain employs TRBV2 and TRBJ2-1, with 8 nucleotides matching TRBD1. The CDR3 has 17 residues. J was trimmed by 0 bases and V by 5 bases; bases with no gene match: 9. Germline CDR1 reads SNHLY; CDR2 reads FYNNEI. Complete variable domain (other parts from reference TRBV2 and TRBJ2-1): EPEVTQTPSHQVTQMGQEVILRCVPISNHLYFYWYRQILGQKVEFLVSFYNNEISEKSEIFDDQFSVERPDGSNFTLKIRSTKLEDSAMYFCASSPGQARFSYNEQFFGPGTRLTVL.

In regard to this clonotype: Because it lacks the conserved phenylalanine or tryptophan at the end, this CDR3 is likely a read error. The chain has TRBV10-3 and TRBJ2-1; 10 bases match TRBD1. V gave up 9 bases and J gave up 8 bases; unmatched junction bases: 10. This CDR3 has 14 amino acids. Looked up from germline, CDR1 is ENHRY and CDR2 is SYGVKD. The CDR3 protein is CAILPGQGLHEQFV. The CDR3 nucleotides are TGTGCCATTCTACCGGGACAGGGGTTGCATGAGCAGTTCGTC.

This sequence joins TRBV6-1 and TRBJ2-1, with D unresolved. This CDR3 comprises 12 residues. The germline V gene has CDR1 MNHNS and CDR2 SASEGT. Trimming stripped 5 bases from V and 10 bases from J, with 12 bases between. CDR3 region: CASSLGGVEQFF. CDR3 DNA sequence: TGTGCCAGCAGTCTCGGTGGGGTGGAGCAGTTCTTC.

At least ten counts were recorded for this clonotype. V and J are TRBV7-2 and TRBJ2-1; either TRBD1 or TRBD2 may fit D (5 bases each). The CDR3 is 15 residues long. Germline V gives CDR1 SGHTA, CDR2 FQGNSA. Trimming left V 2 bases short and J 0 bases short, with 8 bases between. The CDR3 loop reads CASSLRGDSYNEQFF. The CDR3 DNA reads TGTGCCAGCAGCTTAAGGGGAGACTCCTACAATGAGCAGTTCTTC.

This clonotype was detected ten times or more. The V and J genes are TRBV14 and TRBJ1-2; D is uncertain. V lost 0 bases and J lost 8, with 19 bases in between. CDR1 is SGHDN, CDR2 FVKESK, per germline. The CDR3 consists of 16 residues. CDR3 coding DNA: TGTGCCAGCAGCCAAGACAGGATAGGTTACCCTCACGGCTACACCTTC. Protein product: CASSQDRIGYPHGYTF.

This clonotype was recorded at least ten times. V gene TRBV7-8 combines with J gene TRBJ2-6; D is undetermined. The germline V and J ends were trimmed by 1 base and 0 bases, with 13 bases remaining between them. The CDR3 has 18 residues. The germline V gene has CDR1 SGHVS and CDR2 FQNEAQ. CDR3 sequence reads: CASSLDRLRSSGANVLTF. CDR3 in DNA: TGTGCCAGCAGCTTAGATCGTTTGCGGTCCTCTGGGGCCAACGTCCTGACTTTC.

This clonotype has a single count. This chain connects TRBV10-3 to TRBJ2-7; 8 nucleotides agree with TRBD1. The J call may be mistaken, given a closer DNA end match to TRBJ2-5. Germline values: CDR1 ENHRY, CDR2 SYGVKD. CDR3 size: 13 residues. The CDR3 DNA reads TGTGCCATCGGAGGTACAGGGGGAGGGACCCAGTACTTC. Translation gives CAIGGTGGGTQYF.

This clonotype showed up many times. V is TRBV20-1 and J is TRBJ2-5; D not certain. V was shortened by 1 base and J by 5 bases, with 14 bases between the two germline ends. Germline CDR1 and CDR2: DFQATT and SNEGSKA (reference sequence). CDR3 length: 14 residues. CDR3 region: CSARVRTLYETQYF. The CDR3 bases are TGCAGTGCTAGAGTTAGGACGTTGTATGAGACCCAGTACTTC.

This clonotype has just one count. The V call is TRBV29-1, the J call TRBJ2-1; 10 positions agree with TRBD2. Trimming at V came to 6 bases and at J to 9 bases, leaving 8 bases not matched to a gene. From germline, CDR1 is SQVTM and CDR2 ANQGSEA. This CDR3 is 13 amino acids long. The CDR3 sequence: CSVVAGGGAEQFF. CDR3 nucleotides: TGCAGCGTCGTAGCGGGGGGTGGCGCTGAGCAGTTCTTC.

On this clonotype: This may come from a read error, since a much larger clone is one base off. The chain carries TRBV27 and TRBJ2-7; the match to TRBD2 covers 7 bases. The CDR3 is made up of 16 amino acids. Trimming removed 4 bases from V and 7 bases from J; junction bases left unmatched: 16. Germline loops: CDR1 MNHEY, CDR2 SMNVEV (reference sequence). In nucleotides, the CDR3 is TGTGCCAGCAGTTCGACTAGCCGCTACTCCTACAATGAGCAGTACTTC. It is translated as CASSSTSRYSYNEQYF.

This chain's CDR3 is CASRTVGGADTEAFF. The CDR3, as DNA: TGCGCCAGCAGAACAGTTGGGGGCGCGGACACTGAAGCTTTCTTT. The rearrangement links TRBV5-1 to TRBJ1-1; TRBD1 is a possible D gene (6 bases). The CDR3 runs to 15 residues. Germline CDR1 is SGHRS and CDR2 is YFSETQ. With 5 bases removed from V and 3 bases from J, the gap between germline ends came to 17 bases.

This clonotype was counted ten times or more. J is TRBJ1-6 and V is TRBV5-1; D is possibly TRBD1 (5 bases). Deletions cut 0 bases from V and 10 bases from J, with 14 bases between. From germline, CDR1 is SGHRS and CDR2 YFSETQ. The CDR3 loop spans 15 amino acids. CDR3 protein: CASSLAEGSSSPLHF. The CDR3 DNA follows: TGCGCCAGCAGCTTGGCCGAGGGGAGTAGCTCACCCCTCCACTTT.

This clonotype was observed many times. The gene calls are TRBV29-1 and TRBJ2-1; D gene ambiguous. Trimming removed 1 base at V and 0 bases at J, with 7 bases between. The CDR3 length is 14 residues. The V gene's germline CDR1 is SQVTM and CDR2 ANQGSEA. The DNA for the CDR3 is TGCAGCGTTGAAGGAAGGGTCTCCTACAATGAGCAGTTCTTC. Residues: CSVEGRVSYNEQFF.